A selection of T cell receptor beta chains follows, all from one sample in a study of cytomegalovirus exposure and HLA in healthy donors. Profiling relied on immunoSEQ multiplex PCR, and the TCRdb table lists in-frame clones only, not all of them. The sample has roughly 120,000 clones, over 65% seen once. The sample comprised PBMCs. These receptors all stem from a woman between 25 and 40 years old in good health and CMV-seronegative. The CDR3 runs from the conserved cysteine through the conserved F or W. The D gene is left open where the match is weak. A clone size is listed for some rows: how often the clone was seen (once, few, many), or a class if it is expanded.

TRBD1 | TRBJ2-2 | TRBV5-1 | . | CASSLIGTGSTGELFF | TGCGCCAGCAGCTTGATAGGGACAGGGTCCACCGGGGAGCTGTTTTTT
. | TRBJ2-2 | TRBV7-2 | . | CASSTRRQGELFF | TGTGCCAGCAGCACCCGGCGACAGGGGGAGCTGTTTTTT
TRBD1 | TRBJ1-1 | TRBV6-4 | . | CASSDGTGGTEAFF | TGTGCCAGCAGTGACGGGACAGGGGGCACTGAAGCTTTCTTT
. | TRBJ1-2 | TRBV6-6 | . | CASSSQGYYDYGYTF | TGTGCCAGCAGTTCCCAGGGTTACTACGACTATGGCTACACCTTC
. | TRBJ2-1 | TRBV7-6 | once | CASSLVLGRRGNEQFF | TGTGCCAGCAGCTTGGTACTAGGAAGGAGGGGTAATGAGCAGTTCTTC
. | TRBJ1-1 | TRBV11-3 | . | CASSLEGANTEAFF | TGTGCCAGCAGCTTAGAGGGCGCTAACACTGAAGCTTTCTTT
TRBD2 | TRBJ2-7 | TRBV27 | . | CASRPGLAELRREQYF | TGTGCCAGCCGACCCGGACTAGCGGAACTCAGGCGGGAGCAGTACTTC
. | TRBJ2-5 | TRBV6-5 | . | CASSYGLGGETQYF | TGTGCCAGCAGTTATGGGCTGGGGGGAGAGACCCAGTACTTC
. | TRBJ2-5 | TRBV7-6 | . | CASSTQPRRGETQYF | TGTGCCAGCAGCACCCAGCCCCGCCGGGGGGAGACCCAGTACTTC
TRBD1 | TRBJ1-6 | TRBV5-6 | once | CASSLGRTGNSPLHF | TGTGCCAGCAGCTTGGGTCGGACAGGCAATTCACCCCTCCACTTT
TRBD1 | TRBJ1-2 | TRBV13 | . | CASSIRGRQGLKGYTF | TGTGCCAGCAGCATCCGAGGCCGACAGGGGCTAAAGGGCTACACCTTC
. | TRBJ2-7 | TRBV6-5 | . | CASPQGREPYEQYF | TGTGCCAGCCCCCAGGGCAGGGAACCCTACGAGCAGTACTTC
TRBD1 | TRBJ2-3 | TRBV6-5 | . | CASSRTGDLTDTQYF | TGTGCCAGCAGCAGAACAGGGGACCTCACAGATACGCAGTATTTT
. | TRBJ2-7 | TRBV6-5 | . | CASSRPGGSYEQYF | TGTGCCAGCAGCCGCCCAGGGGGGAGCTACGAGCAGTACTTC
TRBD1 | TRBJ2-7 | TRBV7-8 | . | CASRPVGQSNYEQYF | TGTGCCAGCAGGCCCGTGGGACAGTCAAACTACGAGCAGTACTTC
. | TRBJ2-1 | TRBV5-1 | few | CASSMLTGTNEQFF | TGCGCCAGCAGCATGTTGACAGGAACGAATGAGCAGTTCTTC
TRBD1 | TRBJ1-2 | TRBV10-3 | . | CASGTGDDGYTF | TGTGCCAGCGGGACAGGTGATGATGGCTACACCTTC
TRBD2 | TRBJ2-1 | TRBV5-1 | . | CASRTRGGVFTYNEQFF | TGCGCCAGCAGGACAAGGGGAGGGGTCTTTACATACAATGAGCAGTTCTTC
. | TRBJ2-4 | TRBV9 | . | CASSTDPRRFGIQYF | TGTGCCAGCAGCACCGATCCAAGGAGATTTGGCATTCAGTACTTC
TRBD2 | TRBJ2-7 | TRBV7-9 | . | CASSAGVEQYF | TGTGCCAGCAGCGCGGGGGTTGAGCAGTACTTC
. | TRBJ1-5 | TRBV30 | once | CAWGQFQNQPQHF | TGTGCCTGGGGACAGTTCCAGAATCAGCCCCAGCATTTT
TRBD2 | TRBJ2-1 | TRBV19 | . | CASSIRAAGGLYNEQFF | TGTGCCAGTAGTATAAGGGCGGCGGGGGGCCTGTACAATGAGCAGTTCTTC
. | TRBJ2-7 | TRBV21-1 | . | CASSKQTPGQPTYEQYF | TGTGCCAGCAGCAAACAAACACCGGGACAGCCCACCTACGAGCAGTACTTC
. | TRBJ1-4 | TRBV18 | . | CASSPTGSEKLFF | TGTGCCAGCTCACCCACGGGAAGTGAAAAACTGTTTTTT
. | TRBJ1-5 | TRBV19 | . | CASSVRTVNQPQHF | TGTGCCAGTAGTGTGCGAACCGTCAATCAGCCCCAGCATTTT
. | TRBJ2-7 | TRBV9 | once | CASSGGGGAYEQYF | TGTGCCAGCAGCGGCGGGGGCGGAGCCTACGAGCAGTACTTC
TRBD2 | TRBJ2-1 | TRBV10-3 | once | CAISASGGAYNEQFF | TGTGCCATCAGCGCTAGCGGGGGGGCCTACAATGAGCAGTTCTTC
. | TRBJ1-3 | TRBV30 | . | CAWSLGLPGNTIYF | TGTGCCTGGAGTCTCGGTCTCCCCGGAAACACCATATATTTT
TRBD2 | TRBJ2-3 | TRBV9 | . | CASSSRAGRTDTQYF | TGTGCCAGCAGCTCACGAGCGGGGAGGACAGATACGCAGTATTTT
TRBD1 | TRBJ1-5 | TRBV7-9 | . | CASSLTGGARQPQHF | TGTGCCAGCAGCTTGACAGGGGGGGCCAGGCAGCCCCAGCATTTT
. | TRBJ1-2 | TRBV30 | few | CAWSVMGAEGGYTF | TGTGCCTGGAGTGTCATGGGGGCAGAAGGAGGCTACACCTTC
. | TRBJ1-1 | TRBV10-3 | . | CAISEAQENTEAFF | TGTGCCATCAGTGAGGCACAAGAGAACACTGAAGCTTTCTTT
. | TRBJ1-3 | TRBV10-3 | . | CAISEAGFGNTIYF | TGTGCCATCAGTGAGGCAGGCTTTGGAAACACCATATATTTT
TRBD2 | TRBJ2-7 | TRBV7-9 | . | CASSLPGGSYEQYF | TGTGCCAGCAGCTTACCGGGGGGATCCTACGAGCAGTACTTC
. | TRBJ1-6 | TRBV7-2 | . | CASTNAGSYSPLHF | TGTGCCAGCACAAATGCGGGCAGTTATTCACCCCTCCACTTT
. | TRBJ2-2 | TRBV5-1 | few | CASTLNTGELFF | TGCGCCAGCACCCTTAACACCGGGGAGCTGTTTTTT
. | TRBJ2-3 | TRBV5-8 | . | CASSLARSAGPRVTDTQYF | TGTGCCAGCAGCCTGGCCCGCTCGGCTGGGCCCCGCGTCACAGATACGCAGTATTTT
. | TRBJ1-4 | TRBV30 | . | CAWSPRLRVRNEKLFF | TGTGCCTGGAGTCCGAGGCTTCGGGTACGAAATGAAAAACTGTTTTTT
. | TRBJ2-3 | TRBV5-6 | . | CASSLDTRARSQYF | TGTGCCAGCAGCTTGGATACCAGGGCCAGGTCGCAGTATTTT